These 26 T cell receptor beta chains were sequenced from one sample in a study of blood T cell repertoires in COVID-19. The protocol was immunoSEQ multiplex PCR, while the TCRdb copy is restricted to in-frame clones and leaves out a portion. The sample shows 200,000 to 250,000 clones, around 87% of them seen only once. The sequencing input was peripheral blood. The receptors originated from a woman in her forties or fifties with COVID-19, enrolled during active disease.

The chain links TRBV20-1 to TRBJ1-1, with D possibly TRBD1 on 6 matching bases. CDR3 length: 14 amino acids. Germline CDR1 is DFQATT and CDR2 is SNEGSKA (reference sequence). Trimming stripped 3 bases from V and 2 bases from J, with 13 bases between. CDR3 bases: TGCAGTGCTAGTTCCGGACAGATTAACACTGAAGCTTTCTTT. Translated, it gives CSASSGQINTEAFF.

The V call is TRBV10-3, the J call TRBJ2-1; 8 positions agree with TRBD2. V lost 4 bases to trimming and J lost 4 bases; unmatched junction nucleotides: 12. This CDR3 has 17 amino acids. CDR1 and CDR2 from the germline V gene are ENHRY and SYGVKD. The CDR3 reads CAISVSGGALSYNEQFF. The CDR3 bases are TGTGCCATCAGTGTCTCGGGGGGGGCCCTTTCTTACAATGAGCAGTTCTTC.

This clone has only a few counts. This sample also contains other DNA sequences that code for the same CDR3. In nucleotides, the CDR3 is TGCGCCAGCAGCTTGGGCGGGGATGGCTACACCTTC. Amino acids: CASSLGGDGYTF. This chain uses TRBV5-1 with TRBJ1-2; no clear D. The CDR3 loop spans 12 amino acids. The germline gives CDR1 SGHRS, CDR2 YFSETQ. The V end lost 0 bases, the J end lost 6 bases, and 6 bases lay between the germline ends.

The chain employs TRBV19 and TRBJ2-2, with D unresolved. V lost 10 bases to trimming and J lost 0 bases, with 15 bases between them. The CDR3 covers 15 residues. Germline V CDR1 and CDR2: LNHDA, SQIVND (reference sequence). CDR3 bases: TGTGCCACCCTACCAGACCAGGCGAACACCGGGGAGCTGTTTTTT. Translating it yields CATLPDQANTGELFF.

This sequence joins TRBV28 and TRBJ1-5; TRBD1 agrees at 9 bases. V shed 6 bases and J 7 bases; nucleotides not matched to a gene: 4. Looked up from germline, CDR1 is MDHEN and CDR2 is SYDVKM. The CDR3 is made up of 13 amino acids. In DNA form, the CDR3 reads TGTGCCAGCAGGGGACAGGGTGGGCAGCCCCAGCATTTT. Translating it yields CASRGQGGQPQHF.

The chain has TRBV6-5 and TRBJ1-1; 8 bases agree with TRBD1. V shed 5 bases and J 0 bases; nucleotides not matched to a gene: 5. The length of the CDR3 is 15 residues. The germline gives CDR1 MNHEY, CDR2 SVGAGI. The CDR3 nucleotides read TGTGCCAGCAGTCAGGGACAGGCCGTGAACACTGAAGCTTTCTTT. It translates to CASSQGQAVNTEAFF.

In nucleotides, the CDR3 is TGTGCCAGCAGGGACACCAGCTCTGGAAACACCATATATTTT. Its translation: CASRDTSSGNTIYF. The V call is TRBV6-5, the J call TRBJ1-3; D may be TRBD1 (5 bases). The V end was cut by 6 bases, the J end by 0 bases, with 9 bases between. This CDR3 comprises 14 residues. Germline V gene sequence: CDR1 MNHEY, CDR2 SVGAGI.

The V and J genes are TRBV28 and TRBJ2-7; D remains unclear. CDR1 is MDHEN and CDR2 is SYDVKM in the germline V gene. V was pared by 5 bases and J by 5 bases, with 19 bases between. The CDR3 consists of 15 residues. Here the CDR3 DNA reads TGTGCCAGCAGTCCCCGGGTCAAGACGTTCCACGAGCAGTACTTC. Amino acid sequence: CASSPRVKTFHEQYF.

This clone occurred a few times. This rearrangement joins TRBV28 to TRBJ2-7, with 8 bases lining up with TRBD2. Unmatched junction bases numbered 2, after V lost 7 bases and J lost 0 bases. CDR1 is MDHEN and CDR2 is SYDVKM in the germline V gene. The CDR3 contains 13 residues. The CDR3 DNA sequence: TGTGCCAGCATAAGCGGGGGCTCCTACGAGCAGTACTTC. Protein product: CASISGGSYEQYF.

The chain links TRBV10-3 to TRBJ1-2; 8 nucleotides line up with TRBD1. With 2 bases clipped from V and 6 bases from J, the junction kept 2 bases outside the gene matches. Germline assignment: CDR1 ENHRY and CDR2 SYGVKD. The CDR3 sequence is 13 residues long. CDR3 in amino acids: CAISEGQGDGYTF. The DNA for the CDR3 is TGTGCCATCAGTGAGGGACAGGGAGATGGCTACACCTTC.

The rearrangement joins TRBV3-1 (or the pseudogene TRBV3-2) to TRBJ2-5, with 9 bases identical to TRBD1. From germline, CDR1 is LGHDT and CDR2 YNNKEL (reference sequence). This CDR3 spans 15 amino acids. V lost 1 base and J lost 6; bases outside the gene matches: 6. The CDR3 here is CASSQATGGGKTQYF. The CDR3 region has the DNA TGTGCCAGCAGCCAAGCAACAGGGGGCGGGAAGACCCAGTACTTC.

The J gene is TRBJ1-1, the V gene TRBV6-5; TRBD1 matches at 9 bases. The CDR3 spans 13 residues. From germline, CDR1 is MNHEY and CDR2 SVGAGI. V lost 6 bases to trimming and J lost 5 bases; unmatched junction nucleotides: 4. In DNA, the CDR3 is TGTGCCAGCAGCCTCGGACAGGGGACTGAAGCTTTCTTT. This codes for CASSLGQGTEAFF.

The chain uses TRBV9 and TRBJ1-1; possibly TRBD1 for D (6 bases). Germline CDR1 SGDLS, CDR2 YYNGEE. V was cut by 1 base and J by 2 bases, with 15 bases left in between. This CDR3 is 16 amino acids long. This CDR3 reads CASSVINRALNTEAFF. The CDR3, as DNA: TGTGCCAGCAGCGTAATTAACAGGGCATTAAACACTGAAGCTTTCTTT. The variable domain in full, with the rest retrieved from reference TRBV9 and TRBJ1-1, is DSGVTQTPKHLITATGQRVTLRCSPRSGDLSVYWYQQSLDQGLQFLIQYYNGEERAKGNILERFSAQQFPDLHSELNLSSLELGDSALYFCASSVINRALNTEAFFGQGTRLTVV.

CDR3 sequence reads: CASSYTTGVQETQYF. Here the CDR3 DNA reads TGTGCCAGCAGCTATACGACAGGGGTTCAAGAGACCCAGTACTTC. The rearrangement joins TRBV3-1 (or the pseudogene TRBV3-2) to TRBJ2-5, with 8 bases matching TRBD1. The V gene end was trimmed by 5 bases and the J gene end by 2 bases; junction bases not matched to a gene: 7. The CDR3 sequence is 15 residues long. Germline CDR1 reads LGHDT; CDR2 reads YNNKEL (reference sequence).

This sequence joins TRBV14 and TRBJ2-3; D gene unclear. The CDR3 is made up of 14 amino acids. Germline CDR1 reads SGHDN; CDR2 reads FVKESK. Trimming left V 2 bases short and J 0 bases short, with 6 bases between. CDR3 residues: CASSQWASTDTQYF. Written as DNA, the CDR3 is TGTGCCAGCAGCCAATGGGCTAGCACAGATACGCAGTATTTT.

The CDR3 bases are TGTGCCAGCAGCCGACAGGGGGACTACACTGAAGCTTTCTTT. Protein: CASSRQGDYTEAFF. The chain uses TRBV5-5 and TRBJ1-1; TRBD1 agrees at 9 bases. In germline, CDR1 is SGHKS, CDR2 YYEKEE (reference sequence). This CDR3 spans 14 amino acids. J lost 3 bases, V lost 4 bases, and 4 bases had no gene match.

J is TRBJ1-4 and V is TRBV15, with D maybe TRBD1 (5 bases). CDR3 length: 16 residues. V lost 0 bases and J lost 3, with 11 bases in between. The germline gives CDR1 LNHNV, CDR2 YYDKDF (reference sequence). For the CDR3, the DNA is TGTGCCACCAGCAGAGATCGTGACAGCCCTAATGAAAAACTGTTTTTT. This sequence encodes CATSRDRDSPNEKLFF.

The V gene is TRBV7-2, the J gene TRBJ2-3; maybe TRBD1 (5 bases). Germline CDR1 SGHTA, CDR2 FQGNSA. The CDR3 has 15 amino acids. The V end was cut by 4 bases, the J end by 6 bases, with 17 bases between. The CDR3 protein is CASSSRQIITDTQYF. The CDR3 DNA reads TGTGCCAGCAGCTCGCGACAGATTATAACGGATACGCAGTATTTT.

The CDR3 DNA reads TGTGCCAGCAGCTTGGGGACTTATGGCTACACCTTC. Translated, it gives CASSLGTYGYTF. This chain links TRBV5-5 with TRBJ1-2; no reliable D call. Trimming took off 0 bases at V and 5 bases at J, with 5 bases between the two ends. Germline CDR1 reads SGHKS; CDR2 reads YYEKEE (reference sequence). This CDR3 is built from 12 residues.

The chain employs TRBV29-1 and TRBJ2-2, with D hard to call. Germline CDR1 reads SQVTM; CDR2 reads ANQGSEA. The ends were cut back, 0 bases at V and 6 bases at J, with 20 bases in the middle. The CDR3 consists of 17 residues. Here the CDR3 DNA reads TGCAGCGTTGAAGATCCTGGCAGTATTTGGTCTGCCGGGGAGCTGTTTTTT. It is translated as CSVEDPGSIWSAGELFF.

CDR3 in DNA: TGTGCCAGCAGCGCGGTTAATCGACGGCCGGGGATTAACTATGGCTACACCTTC. It is translated as CASSAVNRRPGINYGYTF. The chain is built from TRBV11-2 and TRBJ1-2; D remains unclear. Germline CDR1 reads SGHAT; CDR2 reads FQNNGV. Deletions cut 5 bases from V and 1 base from J, with 23 bases between. CDR3 length: 18 residues.

V gene TRBV30 combines with J gene TRBJ1-6; no firm D call. V lost 0 bases and J 10 bases, leaving 13 bases between the germline ends. This CDR3 region has 14 residues. Germline V gives CDR1 GTSNPN, CDR2 SVGIG (reference sequence). CDR3 sequence: CAWSVAGLGSPLHF. The CDR3, as DNA: TGTGCCTGGAGTGTTGCGGGGTTAGGGTCACCCCTCCACTTT.

This chain connects TRBV7-9 to TRBJ2-1; no clear D. This CDR3 is built from 12 residues. Germline-derived CDR1 and CDR2 are SEHNR and FQNEAQ (reference sequence). Trimming took off 2 bases at V and 8 bases at J, with 7 bases between the two ends. The CDR3 here is CASSLLEDEQFF. In nucleotides, the CDR3 is TGTGCCAGCAGCTTACTAGAGGATGAGCAGTTCTTC.

The V and J genes are TRBV19 and TRBJ1-5; TRBD1 might be the D (5 bases). The CDR3 has 13 residues. V was trimmed by 4 bases and J by 5 bases, leaving 9 bases between them. CDR1 and CDR2 (germline): LNHDA, SQIVND (reference sequence). The chain's CDR3 is CASSSGHHQPQHF. The CDR3 DNA reads TGTGCCAGTAGTAGCGGACACCATCAGCCCCAGCATTTT. The whole variable domain, filled in from reference TRBV19 and TRBJ1-5, reads DGGITQSPKYLFRKEGQNVTLSCEQNLNHDAMYWYRQDPGQGLRLIYYSQIVNDFQKGDIAEGYSVSREKKESFPLTVTSAQKNPTAFYLCASSSGHHQPQHFGDGTRLSIL.

The chain recombines TRBV10-3 with TRBJ2-7; no clear D. V lost 5 bases, J lost 4 bases, and 12 bases lay in between. The length of the CDR3 is 13 residues. The V gene's germline CDR1 is ENHRY and CDR2 SYGVKD. In DNA form, the CDR3 reads TGTGCCATCAGTTGGGCCCAGGCGTACGAGCAGTACTTC. Translated, it gives CAISWAQAYEQYF.

The J gene is TRBJ2-5, the V gene TRBV4-1; TRBD1 matches at 7 bases. V lost 2 bases and J lost 2; bases outside the gene matches: 5. The length of the CDR3 is 15 residues. CDR1 MGHRA and CDR2 YSYEKL come from the germline V gene. CDR3 sequence reads: CASSQPTGRQETQYF. CDR3 in DNA: TGCGCCAGCAGCCAACCGACAGGGCGACAAGAGACCCAGTACTTC.